One and the same sample provided the 9 T cell receptor beta chains below, sequenced in a study of human T cells and chemical hapten exposure. Time point reported: patch test 3, about 24 weeks after DPC sensitization. Treatment here: therapeutic diphenylcyclopropenone sensitization with weekly scalp DPC. TCRdb ran MiXCR on the RACE reads and lists one entry per CDR3 protein. The sample records just over 95,000 distinct CDR3 sequences, less than 35% being singletons. Material: whole blood, obtained in connection with sensitization to the hapten diphenylcyclopropenone (DPC). These receptors all come from a man aged 40-49 years with alopecia areata. Some clones in this sample may be carry-over from other donors' samples.

The rearrangement joins TRBV2 to TRBJ2-7; 9 nucleotides match TRBD1. The CDR3 spans 13 residues. CDR1 SNHLY and CDR2 FYNNEI come from the germline V gene. V lost 8 bases to trimming and J lost 2 bases; unmatched junction nucleotides: 4. The CDR3 reads CASQDRGAYEQYF. DNA for the CDR3: TGTGCCAGCCAGGACAGGGGCGCCTACGAGCAGTACTTC.

J is TRBJ1-5 and V is TRBV3-1; tentatively, D is TRBD1 (5 bases). The germline V gene has CDR1 LGHDT and CDR2 YNNKEL (reference sequence). V was trimmed by 1 base and J by 2 bases, leaving 9 bases between them. CDR3 length equals 15 residues. CDR3 loop: CASSQGGAGNQPQHF. Here the CDR3 DNA reads TGTGCCAGCAGCCAAGGCGGGGCAGGCAATCAGCCCCAGCATTTT.

This clonotype was observed a handful of times. The CDR3 here is CASSEDSTDTQYF. In DNA form, the CDR3 reads TGTGCCAGCAGTGAAGACAGCACAGATACGCAGTATTTT. The rearrangement links TRBV2 to TRBJ2-3; D gene unclear. The CDR3 is 13 amino acids. Germline V gives CDR1 SNHLY, CDR2 FYNNEI. Trimming shortened V by 1 base and J by 0 bases, and 2 bases separated the two germline ends. Based on the CDR3 plus reference TRBV2 and TRBJ2-3, the full variable domain is EPEVTQTPSHQVTQMGQEVILRCVPISNHLYFYWYRQILGQKVEFLVSFYNNEISEKSEIFDDQFSVERPDGSNFTLKIRSTKLEDSAMYFCASSEDSTDTQYFGPGTRLTVL.

This clonotype appeared a few times. The chain has TRBV12-3 or TRBV12-4 and TRBJ2-1; no clear D gene. Trimming cost V 5 bases and J 4 bases, with 9 bases left between them. The CDR3 extends over 13 amino acids. The CDR3 loop reads CASSPGPYNEQFF. The CDR3 nucleotides are TGTGCCAGCAGTCCAGGACCTTACAATGAGCAGTTCTTC.

This clonotype was counted a few times. V is TRBV5-1 and J is TRBJ2-3, with 11 bases identical to TRBD2. V lost 6 bases to trimming and J lost 3 bases; unmatched junction nucleotides: 6. CDR1 and CDR2 (germline): SGHRS, YFSETQ. The CDR3 sequence is 15 residues long. CDR3 amino acids: CASIPPSGRTDTQYF. In DNA form, the CDR3 reads TGCGCCAGCATTCCCCCTAGCGGGAGGACAGATACGCAGTATTTT.

The chain is built from TRBV12-3 or TRBV12-4 and TRBJ1-6, with D maybe TRBD1 (6 bases). This CDR3 is 16 amino acids long. Trimming cost V 1 base and J 6 bases, with 13 bases left between them. The CDR3 is CASSLGAGAGNSPLHF. The CDR3, as DNA: TGTGCCAGCAGTTTAGGGGCAGGGGCCGGTAATTCACCCCTCCACTTT.

This clonotype was detected only a few times. The V call is TRBV20-1, the J call TRBJ2-7; D may be TRBD2 (5 bases). The germline V and J ends were trimmed by 4 bases and 6 bases, with 16 bases remaining between them. Per germline, CDR1 DFQATT and CDR2 SNEGSKA (reference sequence). The CDR3 length is 13 residues. CDR3 bases: TGCAGTGCTACCCTACTAGTCGGTCGCGAGCAGTACTTC. Translating it yields CSATLLVGREQYF.

The chain links TRBV29-1 to TRBJ2-7, with TRBD2 matching over 7 bases. V shed 4 bases, J shed 5 bases, and the junction held 5 bases outside the gene matches. The V gene's germline CDR1 is SQVTM and CDR2 ANQGSEA. The CDR3 has 12 amino acids. The CDR3 sequence: CSVAARENEQYF. Written as DNA, the CDR3 is TGCAGCGTTGCTGCGCGGGAGAACGAGCAGTACTTC.

The chain employs TRBV5-6 and TRBJ1-5; TRBD1 matches at 11 bases. Germline CDR1 is SGHDT and CDR2 is YYEEEE. The V gene end was trimmed by 4 bases and the J gene end by 9 bases; junction bases not matched to a gene: 6. This CDR3 has 14 residues. The CDR3 DNA is TGTGCCAGCAGCCAGGACAGGGGGCGCACGCCCCAGCATTTT. As protein: CASSQDRGRTPQHF.